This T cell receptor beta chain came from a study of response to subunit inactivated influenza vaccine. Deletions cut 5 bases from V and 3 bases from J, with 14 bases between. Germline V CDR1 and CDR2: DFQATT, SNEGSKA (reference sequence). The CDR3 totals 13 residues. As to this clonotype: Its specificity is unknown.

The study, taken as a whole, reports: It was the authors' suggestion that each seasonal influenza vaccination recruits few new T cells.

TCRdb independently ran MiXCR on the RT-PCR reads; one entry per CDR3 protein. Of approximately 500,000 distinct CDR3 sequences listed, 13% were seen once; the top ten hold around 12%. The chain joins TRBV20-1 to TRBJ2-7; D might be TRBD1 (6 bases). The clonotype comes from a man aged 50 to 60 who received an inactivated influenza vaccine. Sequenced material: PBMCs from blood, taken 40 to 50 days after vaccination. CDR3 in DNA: TGCAGTGCTCAACCGGGACAAATCTACGAGCAGTACTTC. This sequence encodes CSAQPGQIYEQYF.